This T cell receptor (beta chain) was captured in a study of blood T cells in healthy people across ages. Study-wide results and caveats: Naive CD4+ cell counts and diversity both ran higher in long-lived than in aged donors.

This clonotype occurred a few times. No antigen is known for it. The second PCR ran roughly 6 to 11 cycles with a sample-barcoded 5' primer and J-beta primers. TCRdb analysed the 5' RACE reads with MiXCR anew, one entry per CDR3 protein. Counted here are about 930,000 distinct CDR3 sequences, almost 30% occurring once; the ten biggest clones make up 10%. V was shortened by 0 bases and J by 8 bases, with 8 bases between the two germline ends. The germline gives CDR1 SGHRS, CDR2 YFSETQ. The CDR3 runs to 13 residues. The same data also contributed to another study, on T cells of mothers and their children. That report adds: Sequencing revealed no T cell clones that were persistent and microchimeric.

This rearrangement joins TRBV5-1 to TRBJ1-4; D not certain. The clonotype was recovered from a woman aged 40 to 55 in good health. The sample was blood. The CDR3 region is CASSLEGVEKLFF. The CDR3 nucleotides read TGCGCCAGCAGCTTGGAGGGAGTGGAAAAACTGTTTTTT.